This TCR beta chain was documented in a study of T cell responses to AZD1222 COVID-19 vaccine. Whole-study context: Pooling covered second doses at about 4 or about 12 weeks. Findings and limits, study-wide: Reportedly, close to half of spike-specific TCRs are directed against unmutated variant regions. The sample set comprised mostly white British donors with more females, and clonal diversity was possibly underestimated. Spike-spanning, vaccine-associated CD4 TCRs were dominant at 160-218 and 743-854.

This CDR3 contains 17 residues. The trim removed 0 bases at V and 1 base at J, leaving 7 bases unmatched. CDR1 SGHNT and CDR2 YYREEE come from the germline V gene (reference sequence). The protocol was immunoSEQ multiplex PCR, while the TCRdb copy is restricted to in-frame clones and leaves out a portion. This table holds roughly 150,000 clones, 92% found once. As concerns this clone: The antigen is not known.

This sequence originates from an adult in good health. The sample consisted of peripheral blood, taken on day 0 of AZD1222 vaccination. The J gene is TRBJ1-1, the V gene TRBV5-4, with TRBD1 identical over 9 bases. CDR3 bases: TGTGCCAGCAGCTTGGGGGGACAGGGCTTTAGGAACACTGAAGCTTTCTTT. This translates into CASSLGGQGFRNTEAFF.